The present entry profiles one T cell receptor beta chain with its context. Its antigen is unknown. Trimming cost V 6 bases and J 4 bases; bases outside gene matches: 7. Looked up from germline, CDR1 is LNHDA and CDR2 is SQIVND (reference sequence). This CDR3 has 14 amino acids. The data originate from a study of vaccination effects on CD4 cells after COVID-19. Profiled with immunoSEQ multiplex PCR; TCRdb holds only in-frame clones, not every one. Seen here are some 35,000 clones, 82% observed once, and the top ten hold approximately 2%. Study findings and constraints: There was marked clonal contraction among infection- and vaccine-induced clones late after vaccination.

Expansion with viral peptide pools was applied to antigen-specific CD4+ T cells by the ViraFEST assay prior to sequencing. Isolation of CD4+ T cells took place after approximately 10 days of culture. Participants completed two doses of the BNT162b2 or mRNA-1273 vaccine. J is TRBJ2-7 and V is TRBV19; 9 nucleotides align to TRBD1. The source of this sequence is a human donor who received a COVID-19 vaccine. Some clones in this sample may be carry-over from other donors' samples. The source was CD4+ T cells from PBMCs cultured with HCoV-NL63 spike peptides, collected after COVID-19 vaccination. The CDR3 DNA follows: TGTGCCAGTAGCAGGACAGGGGACATTTACGAGCAGTACGTC. Protein product: CASSRTGDIYEQYV.